In its sample, the clone carrying this T cell receptor (beta chain) was seen once. These data originate in a study of blood T cell repertoires in COVID-19. Turning to the study itself: There were acute and convalescent COVID-19 samples, and they came from the United States, Italy and Spain. PBMCs, B-cell-depleted T cells, or T cells were the source of the cDNA or gDNA that made up the material.

The CDR3 has 15 amino acids. The ends were cut back, 3 bases at V and 7 bases at J, with 15 bases in the middle. CDR1 is SGHNT and CDR2 is YENEEA in the germline V gene. Seattle enrolled patients during active infection and tracked them longitudinally. Authors' analysis steps: Estimation of nucleated cell counts was performed using reference gene primer amplification. TCRdb's copy holds only in-frame clones and misses some; the assay was immunoSEQ multiplex PCR. That table furnishes V, J and clone size, whereas the DNA furnished D and trimming. The sample includes approximately 160,000 clones, more than 85% seen only once; the top ten take around 0.6%.

The material sequenced was peripheral blood. The rearrangement links TRBV11-3 to TRBJ2-2, with D possibly TRBD1 on 6 matching bases. This sequence was found in a man aged 55 to 69 with COVID-19, enrolled during active disease. CDR3 sequence (DNA): TGTGCCAGCAGCTTCGGGACCAGGGGCGTCGGGGAGCTGTTTTTT. Protein product: CASSFGTRGVGELFF.